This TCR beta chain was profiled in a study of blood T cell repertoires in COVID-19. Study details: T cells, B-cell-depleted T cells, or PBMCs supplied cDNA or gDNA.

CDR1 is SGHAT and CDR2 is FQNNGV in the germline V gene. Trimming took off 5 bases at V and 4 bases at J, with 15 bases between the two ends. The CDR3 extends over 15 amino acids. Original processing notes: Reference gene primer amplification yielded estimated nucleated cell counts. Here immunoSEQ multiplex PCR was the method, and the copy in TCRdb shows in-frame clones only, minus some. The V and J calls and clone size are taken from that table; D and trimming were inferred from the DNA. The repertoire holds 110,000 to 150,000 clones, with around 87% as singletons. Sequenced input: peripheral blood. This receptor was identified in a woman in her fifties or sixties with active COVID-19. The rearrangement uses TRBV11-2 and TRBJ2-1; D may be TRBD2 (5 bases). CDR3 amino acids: CASSITRAGYNEQFF. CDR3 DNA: TGTGCCAGCAGCATAACTAGAGCCGGGTACAATGAGCAGTTCTTC.